Listed below are T cell receptor beta chains from one sample, sequenced in a study of blood T cell repertoires in COVID-19. Some clones are missing from TCRdb's copy, which holds only in-frame ones; the method was immunoSEQ multiplex PCR. The data show roughly 520,000 clones, with more than 75% seen just once and less than 2% held by the top ten. Sequencing was performed on PBMCs or T cells enriched from blood (not recorded which). These receptors came from a woman aged 40 to 49 who had recovered from COVID-19. CDR3s include the opening cysteine and the closing phenylalanine or tryptophan. D genes are given only for firm matches. Size tells how often a clone was seen (once, few, many) or the class of an expanded clone, and some rows leave it out.

>.|TRBJ2-3|.|TRBV6-5
TGTGCCAGCATAGTATCCCCCCACACAGATACGCAGTATTTT
CASIVSPHTDTQYF
>.|TRBJ1-2|.|TRBV7-2
TGTGCCAGCAGCTTAGGAGACAGACCCCTCTATGGCTACACCTTC
CASSLGDRPLYGYTF
>once|TRBJ1-1|TRBD1|TRBV15
TGTGCCACCAGCGGAAGGACAGGGGTTCAAGAAGCTTTCTTT
CATSGRTGVQEAFF
>.|TRBJ2-5|TRBD2|TRBV4-3
TGCGCCAGCAGCCTAGCGGGAGGATATCAAGAGACCCAGTACTTC
CASSLAGGYQETQYF
>few|TRBJ2-1|TRBD2|TRBV5-6
TGTGCCAGCAGCTTGGGGCCACCAACTAGCGGTACCTACAATGAGCAGTTCTTC
CASSLGPPTSGTYNEQFF
>.|TRBJ1-1|.|TRBV6-6
TGTGCCAGCAGTTACCCAACATCCTCGAACACTGAAGCTTTCTTT
CASSYPTSSNTEAFF
>.|TRBJ1-3|.|TRBV30
TGTGCCTGGAGTGGTTATACTGGAAACACCATATATTTT
CAWSGYTGNTIYF
>once|TRBJ2-7|.|TRBV27
TGTGCCAGCAGTTTATGGTCAGGGGCATACGAGCAGTACTTC
CASSLWSGAYEQYF
>.|TRBJ1-1|TRBD1|TRBV9
TGTGCCAGCAGCTTAAAGGGGGCGCAAACTGAAGCTTTCTTT
CASSLKGAQTEAFF
>.|TRBJ1-4|.|TRBV27
TGTGCCAGCAGTTTGGGGGCAGTAACTAATGAAAAACTGTTTTTT
CASSLGAVTNEKLFF
>.|TRBJ2-1|TRBD2|TRBV7-8
TGTGCCAGCAGCTCTAGCGGGAGCGGGAATGAGCAGTTCTTC
CASSSSGSGNEQFF
>.|TRBJ2-7|TRBD2|TRBV18
TGTGCCAGCTCACCGGGACTAGCGGGCTACGAGCAGTACTTC
CASSPGLAGYEQYF
>once|TRBJ1-1|.|TRBV7-8
TGTGCCAGCAGGGAGACAGCGAACACTGAAGCTTTCTTT
CASRETANTEAFF
>.|TRBJ2-2|TRBD2|TRBV4-3
TGCGCCAGCAGCCAAGAGTTAGCGGGAGGGAACACCGGGGAGCTGTTTTTT
CASSQELAGGNTGELFF
>.|TRBJ2-3|TRBD2|TRBV5-4
TGTGCCAGCAGCTTTGGGGAGGGGTCCCGCACAGATACGCAGTATTTT
CASSFGEGSRTDTQYF
>.|TRBJ2-7|TRBD2|TRBV7-9
TGTGCCAGCAGCCTAGCGGGAGTCTACGAGCAGTACTTC
CASSLAGVYEQYF
>.|TRBJ2-1|.|TRBV27
TGTGCCAGCAGTTTAGTAAACGTGGAGCTGGGCAATGAGCAGTTCTTC
CASSLVNVELGNEQFF
>.|TRBJ1-4|TRBD1|TRBV7-8
TGTGCCAGCAGCACCTGGACAGGGAGGGATGAAAAACTGTTTTTT
CASSTWTGRDEKLFF
>.|TRBJ1-1|.|TRBV4-3
TGCGCCAGCAGCCAAGTTCGGGGGAACGCTTTCTTT
CASSQVRGNAFF
>once|TRBJ2-1|.|TRBV27
TGTGCCAGCCAACGGGACTTTAGCTACAATGAGCAGTTCTTC
CASQRDFSYNEQFF
>.|TRBJ1-4|.|TRBV24-1
TGTGCCACCAGTGATTTGCCGTTAGAAGGCCAGGGTGAGTGGGAAAAACTGTTTTTT
CATSDLPLEGQGEWEKLFF
>.|TRBJ1-4|.|TRBV18
TGTGCCAGCTCACCGGTCAGTAATGAAAAACTGTTTTTT
CASSPVSNEKLFF
>.|TRBJ1-2|TRBD1|TRBV19
TGTGCCAGTAGGCCCACCCCGGGACAGGGCTATGGCTACACCTTC
CASRPTPGQGYGYTF
>.|TRBJ2-7|TRBD1|TRBV7-2
TGTGCCAGCAGCTTGGGACAGCTCCTCTACGAGCAGTACTTC
CASSLGQLLYEQYF
>.|TRBJ2-1|TRBD2|TRBV7-9
TGTGCCAGCAGCCGGAAACTCGGACTAGCGGGATCCGTCAATGAGCAGTTCTTC
CASSRKLGLAGSVNEQFF
>few|TRBJ2-7|.|TRBV9
TGTGCCAGCAGCGTAGCTCGAGGGAGCCCCTCCTACGAGCAGTACTTC
CASSVARGSPSYEQYF
>.|TRBJ2-1|.|TRBV6-5
TGTGCCAGCTATCCCACTGGGCAGGGTGAGCAGTTCTTC
CASYPTGQGEQFF
>.|TRBJ2-2|.|TRBV7-2
TGTGCCAGCAGCTTAAGGGAGGTTGCGAACACCGGGGAGCTGTTTTTT
CASSLREVANTGELFF
>.|TRBJ2-5|TRBD1|TRBV18
TGTGCCAGCTCACCGGACAGGGGGCAAGAGACCCAGTACTTC
CASSPDRGQETQYF
>.|TRBJ2-7|TRBD2|TRBV19
TGTGCCAGTAGTAAGGAGCCGCGGGAGGGTTACGAGCAGTACTTC
CASSKEPREGYEQYF
>.|TRBJ2-3|.|TRBV6-5
TGTGCCAGCAGTTACCAATACTGGAGCACAGATACGCAGTATTTT
CASSYQYWSTDTQYF
>.|TRBJ2-5|TRBD2|TRBV29-1
TGCAGCGTTGCCCGGCGTCTAGCGGGAGGGGGGACCCAGTACTTC
CSVARRLAGGGTQYF
>.|TRBJ2-1|.|TRBV5-1
TGCGCCAGCAGCTTGGGTGGGACCCATCGGGGGGAGCAGTTCTTC
CASSLGGTHRGEQFF
>.|TRBJ1-3|.|TRBV5-1
TGCGCCAGCAGCTTGCCCACAGTGCTGGGGCAAACTTCTGGAAACACCATATATTTT
CASSLPTVLGQTSGNTIYF
>.|TRBJ2-3|TRBD2|TRBV7-9
TGTGCCAGCAGCTGGGGGGGTAGCGGGACCACAGATACGCAGTATTTT
CASSWGGSGTTDTQYF
>.|TRBJ2-5|TRBD1|TRBV24-1
TGTGCCACCAGTGATGGGGGACAGGGATACCAAGAGACCCAGTACTTC
CATSDGGQGYQETQYF
>.|TRBJ1-2|.|TRBV7-2
TGTGCCAGCAGCTTCGACAACATCTATGGCTACACCTTC
CASSFDNIYGYTF
>.|TRBJ1-1|.|TRBV6-5
TGTGCCAGCAGGGGGGGGATGAACACTGAAGCTTTCTTT
CASRGGMNTEAFF
>.|TRBJ1-1|TRBD1|TRBV28
TGTGCCAGCAGGACAGGGCTGGACACTGAAGCTTTCTTT
CASRTGLDTEAFF
>.|TRBJ2-3|.|TRBV15
TGTGCCACCAGCAGAGACTACGTAGATACGCAGTATTTT
CATSRDYVDTQYF
>.|TRBJ2-1|TRBD2|TRBV6-1
TGTGCCAGCAGTGAGGTAGCGGGAGGGCGTAATGAGCAGTTCTTC
CASSEVAGGRNEQFF
>once|TRBJ1-1|.|TRBV30
TGTGCCTGGAGTGTAGGTAGGGAGTCTGAAGCTTTCTTT
CAWSVGRESEAFF
>.|TRBJ2-3|TRBD2|TRBV27
TGTGCCAGCAGTTTATGGACGGGGAGGGCCGCAGATACGCAGTATTTT
CASSLWTGRAADTQYF
>.|TRBJ1-1|.|TRBV14
TGTGCCAGCAGCCAAGAACCTTTGCGAGGCACTGAAGCTTTCTTT
CASSQEPLRGTEAFF
>once|TRBJ1-1|.|TRBV10-1
TGCCGCGCCAGCAGGGGTAGGCGGAGTGGTGGGATGAACACTGAAGCTTTCTTT
CRASRGRRSGGMNTEAFF
>.|TRBJ2-5|.|TRBV11-3
TGTGCCAGCAGCCCCTCCGACAGAGTCCAAGAGACCCAGTACTTC
CASSPSDRVQETQYF
>.|TRBJ2-7|TRBD2|TRBV27
TGTGCCAGCAGTTTATCCGGGGGGTACTACGAGCAGTACTTC
CASSLSGGYYEQYF
>few|TRBJ1-5|TRBD1|TRBV24-1
TGTGCCACCAGTGACACTAGGACAGGGACCCAGCCCCAGCATTTT
CATSDTRTGTQPQHF
>.|TRBJ1-2|.|TRBV25-1
TGTGCCAGCAGTGGTCATTCTTTGGGGTGGGGCATTGATGGCTACACCTTC
CASSGHSLGWGIDGYTF
>.|TRBJ2-1|.|TRBV6-2/TRBV6-3
TGTGCCAGCAGTTATGTCGCGGGGCGCTACCGGATCGATGAGCAGTTCTTC
CASSYVAGRYRIDEQFF
>.|TRBJ1-2|.|TRBV21-1
TGTGCCAGCAGCAAAGACGGTTCTTTGGGACAGTCTAACTATGGCTACACCTTC
CASSKDGSLGQSNYGYTF
>.|TRBJ2-2|TRBD2|TRBV5-1
TGCGCCAGCAGCCGGACTAGCGGTAGGAACACCGGGGAGCTGTTTTTT
CASSRTSGRNTGELFF
>.|TRBJ1-2|.|TRBV3-1/TRBV3-2
TGTGCCAGCAGCCAAGACCATAAGGACATATATGGCTACACCTTC
CASSQDHKDIYGYTF
>.|TRBJ2-7|.|TRBV7-9
TGTGCCAGCAGCTTCGGGGGAGCAGGGCACGAGCAGTACTTC
CASSFGGAGHEQYF
>.|TRBJ1-1|TRBD1|TRBV29-1
TGCAGCTTTGACAGGGGTTTCACTGAAGCTTTCTTT
CSFDRGFTEAFF
>.|TRBJ2-1|TRBD2|TRBV19
TGTGCCAGTAGTATCTGGGCTAGCGGGAGGGACAATGAGCAGTTCTTC
CASSIWASGRDNEQFF
>once|TRBJ1-2|TRBD1|TRBV6-5
TGTGCCAGCAAAGTACAGGGGGGTGGCTACACCTTC
CASKVQGGGYTF
>.|TRBJ1-3|TRBD1|TRBV6-5
TGTGCCAGCAGTTACTCGCCAGGGGGCGAGGGAAACACCATATATTTT
CASSYSPGGEGNTIYF
>once|TRBJ2-7|TRBD2|TRBV5-1
TGCGCCAGCAGCTTGGGGGCGGGAGGGCCGAACGAGCAGTACTTC
CASSLGAGGPNEQYF